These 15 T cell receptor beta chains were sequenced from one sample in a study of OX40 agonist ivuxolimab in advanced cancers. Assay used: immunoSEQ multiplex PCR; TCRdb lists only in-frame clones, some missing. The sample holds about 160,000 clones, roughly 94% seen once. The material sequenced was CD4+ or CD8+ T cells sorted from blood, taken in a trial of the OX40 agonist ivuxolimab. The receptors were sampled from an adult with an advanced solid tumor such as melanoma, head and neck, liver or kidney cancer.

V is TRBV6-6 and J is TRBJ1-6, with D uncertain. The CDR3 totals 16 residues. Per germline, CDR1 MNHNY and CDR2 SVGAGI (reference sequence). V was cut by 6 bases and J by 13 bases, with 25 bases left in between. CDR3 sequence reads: CASRPPQDGPRVPLHF. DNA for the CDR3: TGTGCCAGCAGGCCGCCTCAGGACGGCCCTAGGGTTCCCCTCCACTTT.

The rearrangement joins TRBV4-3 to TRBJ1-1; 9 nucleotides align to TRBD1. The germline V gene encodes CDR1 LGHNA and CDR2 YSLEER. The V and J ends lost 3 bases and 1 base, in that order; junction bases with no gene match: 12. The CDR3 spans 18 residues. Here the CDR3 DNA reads TGCGCCAGCAGCCAGGCCAACCTACCGGGACAGGGGAACACTGAAGCTTTCTTT. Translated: CASSQANLPGQGNTEAFF.

CDR3 loop: CASSLVYTEAFF. Here the CDR3 DNA reads TGTGCCAGCAGCTTAGTATACACTGAAGCTTTCTTT. V gene TRBV7-2 combines with J gene TRBJ1-1; no clear D gene. Trimming removed 1 base from V and 3 bases from J, with 3 bases in between. CDR1 and CDR2 from the germline V gene are SGHTA and FQGNSA. The CDR3 runs 12 residues. Supplemented by reference TRBV7-2 and TRBJ1-1, the full variable domain reads GAGVSQSPSNKVTEKGKDVELRCDPISGHTALYWYRQSLGQGLEFLIYFQGNSAPDKSGLPSDRFSAERTGGSVSTLTIQRTQQEDSAVYLCASSLVYTEAFFGQGTRLTVV.

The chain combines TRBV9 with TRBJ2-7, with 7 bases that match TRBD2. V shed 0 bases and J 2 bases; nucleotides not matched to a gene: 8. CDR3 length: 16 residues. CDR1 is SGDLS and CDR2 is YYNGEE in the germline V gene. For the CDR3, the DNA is TGTGCCAGCAGCGTAGGACTTACCCGGGGGGCCTACGAGCAGTACTTC. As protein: CASSVGLTRGAYEQYF.

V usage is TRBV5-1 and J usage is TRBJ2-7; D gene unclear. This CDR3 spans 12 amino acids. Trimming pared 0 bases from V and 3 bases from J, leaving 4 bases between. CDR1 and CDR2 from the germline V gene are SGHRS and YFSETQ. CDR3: CASSLESYEQYF. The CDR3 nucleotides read TGCGCCAGCAGCTTGGAAAGCTACGAGCAGTACTTC.

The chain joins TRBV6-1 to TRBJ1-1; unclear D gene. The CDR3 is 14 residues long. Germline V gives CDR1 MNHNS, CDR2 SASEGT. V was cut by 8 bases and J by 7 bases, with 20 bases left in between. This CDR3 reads CASRTGVWSFEAFF. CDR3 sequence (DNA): TGTGCCAGCCGGACGGGAGTTTGGAGTTTTGAAGCTTTCTTT.

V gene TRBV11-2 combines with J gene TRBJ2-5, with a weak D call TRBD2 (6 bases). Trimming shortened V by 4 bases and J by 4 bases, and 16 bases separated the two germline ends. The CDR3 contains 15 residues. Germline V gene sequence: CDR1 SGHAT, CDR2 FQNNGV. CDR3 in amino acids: CASSSPLVGGETQYF. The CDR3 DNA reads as TGTGCCAGCAGCTCCCCGTTGGTGGGGGGAGAGACCCAGTACTTC.

CDR3 sequence (DNA): TGTGCCAGCAGTTCCGCCGGGACGGATGGAAACACCATATATTTT. Residues: CASSSAGTDGNTIYF. The chain couples TRBV28 to TRBJ1-3, with D perhaps matching TRBD1 (5 bases). CDR1 and CDR2 (germline): MDHEN, SYDVKM. Trimming stripped 4 bases from V and 3 bases from J, with 13 bases between. This CDR3 spans 15 amino acids. Variable domain in full (rest from reference TRBV28 and TRBJ1-3): DVKVTQSSRYLVKRTGEKVFLECVQDMDHENMFWYRQDPGLGLRLIYFSYDVKMKEKGDIPEGYSVSREKKERFSLILESASTNQTSMYLCASSSAGTDGNTIYFGEGSWLTVV.

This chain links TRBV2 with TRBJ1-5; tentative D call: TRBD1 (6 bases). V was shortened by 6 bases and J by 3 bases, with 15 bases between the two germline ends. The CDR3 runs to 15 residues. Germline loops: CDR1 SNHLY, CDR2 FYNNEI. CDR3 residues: CASRRLDSTNQPQHF. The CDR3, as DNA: TGTGCCAGCAGAAGACTGGACAGTACCAATCAGCCCCAGCATTTT.

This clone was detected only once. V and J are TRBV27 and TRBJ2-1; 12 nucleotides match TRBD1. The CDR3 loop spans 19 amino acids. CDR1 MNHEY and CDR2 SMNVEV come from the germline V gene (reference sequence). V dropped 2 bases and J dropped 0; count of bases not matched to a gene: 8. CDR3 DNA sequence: TGTGCCAGCAGTTTAGGGACAGGGGGCTATATGAGCTCCTACAATGAGCAGTTCTTC. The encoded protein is CASSLGTGGYMSSYNEQFF.

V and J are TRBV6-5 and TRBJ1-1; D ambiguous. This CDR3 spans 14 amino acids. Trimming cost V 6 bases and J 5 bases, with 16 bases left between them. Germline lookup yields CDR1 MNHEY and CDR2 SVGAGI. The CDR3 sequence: CASSRFILSTEAFF. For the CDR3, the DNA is TGTGCCAGCAGCCGTTTCATCCTATCTACTGAAGCTTTCTTT.

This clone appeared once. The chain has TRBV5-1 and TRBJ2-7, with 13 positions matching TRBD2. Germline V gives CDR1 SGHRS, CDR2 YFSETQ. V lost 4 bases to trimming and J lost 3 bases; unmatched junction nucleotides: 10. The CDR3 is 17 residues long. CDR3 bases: TGCGCCAGCAGCCCGAGCACTAGCGGGAGGGGGAGCTACGAGCAGTACTTC. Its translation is CASSPSTSGRGSYEQYF.

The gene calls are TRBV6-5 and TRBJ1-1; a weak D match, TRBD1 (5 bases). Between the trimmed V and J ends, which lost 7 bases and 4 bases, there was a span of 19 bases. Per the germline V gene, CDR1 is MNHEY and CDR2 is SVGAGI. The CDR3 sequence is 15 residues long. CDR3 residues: CASTHNFEGSTEAFF. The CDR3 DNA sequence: TGTGCCAGCACCCACAATTTTGAGGGGAGCACTGAAGCTTTCTTT.

In nucleotides, the CDR3 is TGTGCCAGCAGCTTAGGGAGGGAGTTCGGGTATAATTCACCCCTCCACTTT. Amino acids: CASSLGREFGYNSPLHF. The rearrangement links TRBV7-9 to TRBJ1-6; D call uncertain. V was pared by 1 base and J by 4 bases, with 14 bases between. Germline CDR1 SEHNR, CDR2 FQNEAQ (reference sequence). The CDR3 runs to 17 residues.

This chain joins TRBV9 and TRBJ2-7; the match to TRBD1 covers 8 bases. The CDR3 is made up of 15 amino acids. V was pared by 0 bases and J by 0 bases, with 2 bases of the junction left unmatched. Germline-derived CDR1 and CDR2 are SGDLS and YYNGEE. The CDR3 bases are TGTGCCAGCAGCGTAGGACAGGGGACCTCCTACGAGCAGTACTTC. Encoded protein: CASSVGQGTSYEQYF. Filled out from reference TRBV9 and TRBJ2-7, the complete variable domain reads DSGVTQTPKHLITATGQRVTLRCSPRSGDLSVYWYQQSLDQGLQFLIQYYNGEERAKGNILERFSAQQFPDLHSELNLSSLELGDSALYFCASSVGQGTSYEQYFGPGTRLTVT.